These T cell receptor beta chains were read from a single sample in a study of Ad26.COV2.S vaccination and SARS-CoV-2 variants. The assay was immunoSEQ multiplex PCR, and TCRdb's table has in-frame clones only and misses some. The table lists about 350,000 clones, about 88% of them singletons, with approximately 5.9% in the top ten. The sequencing used peripheral blood, collected in a trial of Ad26.COV2.S vaccine versus placebo. The receptors shown here come from a person between 18 and 65 years old who received the Ad26.COV2.S COVID-19 vaccine or a placebo. Each CDR3 is given with its conserved first and last residue. The D gene is left open where the match is weak. Part of the rows lack a size; the others show once, few, many or a class for expanded clones.

j_call,cdr3_length,v_call,clone_size,d_call,cdr3_nt,cdr3_aa
TRBJ2-7,14,TRBV7-2,NA,TRBD1,TGTGCCAGCAGCCCCGGGACAGGGGGATCCGAGCAGTACTTC,CASSPGTGGSEQYF
TRBJ2-7,13,TRBV4-3,NA,NA,TGCGCCAGCAGCCCGACAGTCTCCTACGAGCAGTACTTC,CASSPTVSYEQYF
TRBJ1-5,13,TRBV3-1/TRBV3-2,few,NA,TGTGCCAGCAGCCAAGATCGGAATCAGCCCCAGCATTTT,CASSQDRNQPQHF
TRBJ2-3,16,TRBV4-2,NA,NA,TGTGCCAGCAGCCAAGCGTCCCGGGGGAGCACAGATACGCAGTATTTT,CASSQASRGSTDTQYF
TRBJ1-6,12,TRBV6-5,NA,NA,TGTGCCAGCAGTTACTCCGGTTCACCCCTCCACTTT,CASSYSGSPLHF
TRBJ1-3,15,TRBV19,few,TRBD1,TGTGCCAGTAGCGACAGGGGCATCTTTCGAAACACCATATATTTT,CASSDRGIFRNTIYF
TRBJ2-1,18,TRBV19,NA,TRBD1,TGTGCCAGTAACGACAGGGGGCGCTTCGGTACTCCCTACAATGAGCAGTTCTTC,CASNDRGRFGTPYNEQFF
TRBJ2-7,14,TRBV28,NA,TRBD1,TGTGCCAGCATAAGGACAGGGGGCATGTACGAGCAGTACTTC,CASIRTGGMYEQYF
TRBJ2-7,24,TRBV5-1,NA,TRBD2,TGCGCCAGCAGCTCGCGGACGGTGGACATCGCCGGGACTAGCGGGAGGGGAAAGTCTTACGAGCAGTACTTC,CASSSRTVDIAGTSGRGKSYEQYF
TRBJ2-7,15,TRBV6-5,NA,NA,TGTGCCAGCAGTTACTCACAGGGAAGGGGGTACGAGCAGTACTTC,CASSYSQGRGYEQYF
TRBJ1-1,14,TRBV3-1/TRBV3-2,few,TRBD1,TGTGCCAGCAGCCACGGACAGGGAGACACTGAAGCTTTCTTT,CASSHGQGDTEAFF
TRBJ2-1,15,TRBV7-9,NA,NA,TGTGCCAGCAGCACCTACGACTACTCCTACAATGAGCAGTTCTTC,CASSTYDYSYNEQFF
TRBJ2-1,13,TRBV14,NA,NA,TGTGCCAGCAGCCAAGGGGCTGTAGGGGTAAAGTTCTTC,CASSQGAVGVKFF
TRBJ1-2,18,TRBV4-3,few,TRBD1,TGCGCCAGCAGCCAAGGGGCAGTAGGGGGCTCAGGAGAGTATGGCTACACCTTC,CASSQGAVGGSGEYGYTF
TRBJ2-7,14,TRBV6-2/TRBV6-3,NA,TRBD1,TGTGCCAGCAGTTGGGGGACAGGGGCCTACGAGCAGTACTTC,CASSWGTGAYEQYF
TRBJ2-3,14,TRBV5-6,NA,TRBD2,TGTGCCAGCAGCTCTGGCGGGAGAACAGATACGCAGTATTTT,CASSSGGRTDTQYF
TRBJ2-7,13,TRBV6-2/TRBV6-3,many,NA,TGTGCCAGCAGTTCGACGGACTATTACGAGCAGTACTTC,CASSSTDYYEQYF
TRBJ2-3,16,TRBV5-8,NA,NA,TGTGCCAGCAGCTTGTGGCAGGTCAGAAGCACAGATACGCAGTATTTT,CASSLWQVRSTDTQYF
TRBJ1-3,16,TRBV9,NA,NA,TGTGCCAGCAGCGCGGGAACGACAGGATCTGGAAACACCATATATTTT,CASSAGTTGSGNTIYF
TRBJ1-5,16,TRBV7-8,NA,NA,TGTGCCAGCAGCTTAGACAGGGCGGCTTTCAATCAGCCCCAGCATTTT,CASSLDRAAFNQPQHF
TRBJ2-5,14,TRBV7-2,NA,NA,TGTGCCAGCAGCCCTAGGCCTCGGGGTGAGACCCAGTACTTC,CASSPRPRGETQYF
TRBJ1-3,14,TRBV5-6,NA,NA,TGTGCCAGCAGCTTACGGCAGGCTGGAAACACCATATATTTT,CASSLRQAGNTIYF
TRBJ1-5,13,TRBV10-2,few,NA,TGCGCCAGCGCTCTAGGATATGATCAGCCCCAGCATTTT,CASALGYDQPQHF
TRBJ2-1,12,TRBV7-3,NA,TRBD2,TGTGCCAGCAGCTTAGAGGCGGGAGGGGCGTTCTTC,CASSLEAGGAFF
TRBJ1-6,16,TRBV5-1,many,NA,TGCGCCAGCAGCTTAAGGGGACCGAGTACGACATCACCCCTCCACTTT,CASSLRGPSTTSPLHF
TRBJ1-2,13,TRBV12-3/TRBV12-4,NA,TRBD1,TGTGCCAGCAGTTTAGACAGGGGCTATGGCTACACCTTC,CASSLDRGYGYTF
TRBJ1-2,16,TRBV15,NA,NA,TGTGCCACCAGCAGAGTCTGGCCGGTCCGGGGGTATGGCTACACCTTC,CATSRVWPVRGYGYTF
TRBJ2-3,12,TRBV10-3,few,NA,TGTGCCATCAGTGAAGAGTCAGATACGCAGTATTTT,CAISEESDTQYF
TRBJ2-2,17,TRBV11-2,NA,NA,TGTGCCAGCAGCTTAGCGGGAGTGTTGGCGGACACCGGGGAGCTGTTTTTT,CASSLAGVLADTGELFF
TRBJ1-5,17,TRBV5-6,NA,TRBD1,TGTGCCAGCAGCTTGACCCCGGACAGGGTCATGAACCAGCCCCAGCATTTT,CASSLTPDRVMNQPQHF
TRBJ1-1,13,TRBV25-1,once,NA,TGTGCCAGCTGGTCCAGCATGAACACTGAAGCTTTCTTT,CASWSSMNTEAFF
TRBJ1-3,13,TRBV10-3,NA,NA,TGTGCCATCGAAGGAAGGCCTGGAAACACCATATATTTT,CAIEGRPGNTIYF
TRBJ1-2,12,TRBV28,NA,NA,TGTGCCAGCAGTTCAAGTCTCGGGGGCTACACCTTC,CASSSSLGGYTF
TRBJ2-5,15,TRBV18,NA,TRBD1,TGTGCCAGCTCTTCGGGACAGGGGGCGCAAGAGACCCAGTACTTC,CASSSGQGAQETQYF
TRBJ2-1,14,TRBV19,few,NA,TGTGCCAGTAGTATGGGGGCCCAACACAATGAGCAGTTCTTC,CASSMGAQHNEQFF
TRBJ1-3,16,TRBV19,NA,TRBD1,TGTGCCAGTAGTCCCCCCAACAGGGGCTCTGGAAACACCATATATTTT,CASSPPNRGSGNTIYF
TRBJ2-7,13,TRBV11-2,NA,NA,TGTGCCAGCAGCCAATTAAATCAACGCGGGCAGTACTTC,CASSQLNQRGQYF
TRBJ2-7,13,TRBV29-1,NA,NA,TGCAGCGCCCGGCAGGGGACCTCCTACGAGCAGTACTTC,CSARQGTSYEQYF
TRBJ2-3,15,TRBV7-8,NA,TRBD2,TGTGCCAGCAGCTTGACTAGCGGGAGGGCTGATACGCAGTATTTT,CASSLTSGRADTQYF
TRBJ1-4,15,TRBV3-1/TRBV3-2,NA,NA,TGTGCCAGCAGCCAAAAAGCCCAGCGGAATGAAAAACTGTTTTTT,CASSQKAQRNEKLFF
TRBJ2-7,13,TRBV7-8,NA,TRBD1,TGTGCCAGCAGCTGGACAGGGTCCGGTGAGCAGTACTTC,CASSWTGSGEQYF
TRBJ1-4,15,TRBV11-2,NA,NA,TGTGCCAGCAGCCCCTCCGCCGTGACTAATGAAAAACTGTTTTTT,CASSPSAVTNEKLFF
TRBJ2-7,14,TRBV6-5,NA,NA,TGTGCCAGCCCAATAGGGGACAATTCCTACGAGCAGTACTTC,CASPIGDNSYEQYF
TRBJ2-6,19,TRBV4-3,NA,NA,TGCGCCAGCAGCCAAGCGGGGGGCGGTGTTAGCTCTGGGGCCAACGTCCTGACTTTC,CASSQAGGGVSSGANVLTF
TRBJ1-2,13,TRBV20-1,NA,TRBD1,TGCAGTGCTAGTTCACAGGGGGCTTATGGCTACACCTTC,CSASSQGAYGYTF
TRBJ2-1,18,TRBV4-1,NA,TRBD2,TGCGCCAGCAGCCAAGAAAAGACGTTTGGGGGGGTTTACAATGAGCAGTTCTTC,CASSQEKTFGGVYNEQFF
TRBJ1-2,15,TRBV4-1,NA,TRBD1,TGCGCCAGCAGCCACCGGGACAGAGTTAACTATGGCTACACCTTC,CASSHRDRVNYGYTF
TRBJ1-1,13,TRBV7-9,NA,TRBD1,TGTGCCAGCAGTTCAGGACAGGGTACGCGAGCTTTCTTT,CASSSGQGTRAFF
TRBJ2-7,15,TRBV11-3,NA,NA,TGTGCCAGCAGCTTGGACGCTACGAACTCCTACGAGCAGTACTTC,CASSLDATNSYEQYF